These 25 T cell receptor beta chains originate from one sample sequenced in a study of CD8 T cells in Susac syndrome. RNA in amounts of roughly 0.5 to 1 ug was reverse transcribed with random hexamers. TCRdb recomputed calls from the immunoSEQ multiplex PCR reads with MiXCR, one row per CDR3 protein. This table holds 150,000 to 200,000 distinct CDR3 sequences, roughly 94% found once. Sequencing was carried out using CD4+ T cells from PBMCs. The receptors stem from a human donor with Susac syndrome.

J is TRBJ2-6 and V is TRBV20-1; a possible D gene is TRBD1 (5 bases). The CDR3 runs to 15 residues. Germline CDR1 is DFQATT and CDR2 is SNEGSKA (reference sequence). Trimming shortened V by 1 base and J by 2 bases, and 9 bases separated the two germline ends. CDR3 sequence: CSARVQGAGANVLTF. The CDR3 DNA sequence: TGCAGTGCTAGAGTGCAAGGGGCTGGGGCCAACGTCCTGACTTTC.

The rearrangement links TRBV7-2 to TRBJ1-1; unclear D gene. CDR3 length: 14 residues. In germline, CDR1 is SGHTA, CDR2 FQGNSA. V gave up 2 bases and J gave up 1 base, with 8 bases separating them. In nucleotides, the CDR3 is TGTGCCAGCAGCTTACTCCGAGGGAACACTGAAGCTTTCTTT. This translates into CASSLLRGNTEAFF.

V is TRBV30 and J is TRBJ2-3, with TRBD1 matching 7 bases. CDR1 GTSNPN and CDR2 SVGIG come from the germline V gene (reference sequence). This CDR3 comprises 14 residues. V shed 4 bases, J shed 9 bases, and the junction held 13 bases outside the gene matches. The DNA of the CDR3 is TGTGCCTGGAATCGCGGTCTCAGGGGGTCCACGCAGTATTTT. Amino acids: CAWNRGLRGSTQYF.

V gene TRBV7-2 combines with J gene TRBJ1-5, with unresolved D. V was clipped by 9 bases and J by 0 bases, with 9 bases between them. Germline V gene lookup returns CDR1 SGHTA and CDR2 FQGNSA. This CDR3 has 13 amino acids. The CDR3 spells CASQLNSNQPQHF. CDR3 in DNA: TGTGCCAGTCAACTTAATAGCAATCAGCCCCAGCATTTT.

The chain recombines TRBV27 with TRBJ1-6; weak D call: TRBD1 (5 bases). Trimming pared 3 bases from V and 8 bases from J, leaving 23 bases between. The CDR3 has 18 amino acids. CDR1 is MNHEY and CDR2 is SMNVEV in the germline V gene (reference sequence). For the CDR3, the DNA is TGTGCCAGCAGTTTGGGGGGTTGGGGGACCAGATTCGATTCACCCCTCCACTTT. It is translated as CASSLGGWGTRFDSPLHF.

CDR3 sequence (DNA): TGCAGTGCTGCCGGGGATACCCAGTACTTC. Translating it yields CSAAGDTQYF. The gene calls are TRBV20-1 and TRBJ2-5, with D perhaps matching TRBD2 (5 bases). V lost 5 bases and J 8 bases, leaving 9 bases between the germline ends. Germline values: CDR1 DFQATT, CDR2 SNEGSKA (reference sequence). The CDR3 contains 10 residues.

The V and J genes are TRBV5-1 and TRBJ2-1; 11 nucleotides line up with TRBD2. Germline CDR1 reads SGHRS; CDR2 reads YFSETQ. Germline trimming cut 3 bases from V and 2 bases from J; bases unmatched to any gene: 1. CDR3 size: 15 residues. As DNA, the CDR3 is TGCGCCAGCAGCTATAGCGGGGGGGCCTACAATGAGCAGTTCTTC. Amino acids: CASSYSGGAYNEQFF.

The J gene is TRBJ1-1, the V gene TRBV5-1, with unresolved D. V lost 2 bases and J 4 bases, leaving 9 bases between the germline ends. The length of the CDR3 is 13 residues. Germline V lookup: CDR1 SGHRS, CDR2 YFSETQ. The CDR3 coding sequence is TGCGCCAGCAGCTTAGGGAGAGCCACTGAAGCTTTCTTT. The encoded protein is CASSLGRATEAFF.

The chain carries TRBV6-2 or TRBV6-3 and TRBJ2-3; 7 bases map to TRBD2. Unmatched junction bases numbered 15, after V lost 7 bases and J lost 2 bases. Germline V CDR1 and CDR2: MNHEY, SVGEGT. This CDR3 is 17 amino acids long. The CDR3 loop reads CASTQGVTSVVTDTQYF. CDR3 DNA sequence: TGTGCCAGCACTCAAGGCGTAACTAGCGTTGTCACAGATACGCAGTATTTT.

The V gene is TRBV7-9, the J gene TRBJ2-1; 15 bases are shared with TRBD2. Trimming removed 4 bases from V and 0 bases from J; junction bases left unmatched: 4. Germline assignment: CDR1 SEHNR and CDR2 FQNEAQ (reference sequence). The CDR3 is 18 amino acids. The CDR3 nucleotides read TGTGCCAGCAGCTCAGGGACTAGCGGGAGGAGCTCCTACAATGAGCAGTTCTTC. Its protein product is CASSSGTSGRSSYNEQFF.

This clonotype was counted once. The V and J genes are TRBV7-6 and TRBJ2-5; D not resolved. The germline V gene has CDR1 SGHVS and CDR2 FNYEAQ. There are 13 residues in the CDR3. V was clipped by 1 base and J by 3 bases, with 6 bases between them. CDR3 nucleotides: TGTGCCAGCAGCTTAGGAGAGGAAGAGACCCAGTACTTC. This encodes CASSLGEEETQYF.

The V call is TRBV12-3 or TRBV12-4, the J call TRBJ1-5; 8 bases are a match to TRBD1. J gave up 7 bases and V 5 bases, and 13 bases lay outside the gene matches. The CDR3 has 16 residues. The CDR3 loop is CASSPGLDRVFQPQHF. In nucleotides, the CDR3 is TGTGCCAGCAGTCCCGGCCTGGACAGGGTGTTCCAGCCCCAGCATTTT.

This clonotype was seen once. The rearrangement links TRBV4-2 to TRBJ2-7; D gene ambiguous. The CDR3 is 13 amino acids. V dropped 3 bases and J dropped 7 bases, with 13 bases sitting between them. The germline V gene has CDR1 LGHNA and CDR2 YNFKEQ. In nucleotides, the CDR3 is TGTGCCAGCAGCCAGAGCAGGCAGGAAGAGCAGTACTTC. This encodes CASSQSRQEEQYF.

The V call is TRBV4-1, the J call TRBJ1-2; D gene unclear. Germline V gene data show CDR1 as MGHRA and CDR2 as YSYEKL. The CDR3 covers 14 residues. The V and J ends lost 1 base and 7 bases respectively, with 13 bases between them. The chain's CDR3 is CASSQGPASSGYTF. In DNA, the CDR3 is TGCGCCAGCAGCCAAGGTCCCGCCTCCTCTGGCTACACCTTC.

V usage is TRBV18 and J usage is TRBJ2-1; D possibly corresponds to TRBD2 (6 bases). Germline CDR1 is KGHSH and CDR2 is LQKENI. The CDR3 runs to 17 residues. V was shortened by 0 bases and J by 4 bases, with 16 bases between the two germline ends. CDR3 region: CASSPPPGDPRYNEQFF. CDR3 DNA: TGTGCCAGCTCACCACCCCCGGGGGATCCTAGATACAATGAGCAGTTCTTC. Looking up the rest from reference TRBV18 and TRBJ2-1 gives the full variable domain: NAGVMQNPRHLVRRRGQEARLRCSPMKGHSHVYWYRQLPEEGLKFMVYLQKENIIDESGMPKERFSAEFPKEGPSILRIQQVVRGDSAAYFCASSPPPGDPRYNEQFFGPGTRLTVL.

The chain is built from TRBV10-3 and TRBJ1-3; no reliable D call. There are 13 residues in the CDR3. The germline V and J ends were trimmed by 10 bases and 2 bases, with 12 bases remaining between them. Germline values: CDR1 ENHRY, CDR2 SYGVKD. The CDR3 here is CASHPGAGNTIYF. The CDR3 region has the DNA TGTGCCAGCCACCCAGGAGCTGGAAACACCATATATTTT.

J is TRBJ1-1 and V is TRBV2; TRBD1 aligns across 12 bases. Trimming took 4 bases from V and 0 from J; bases not matched to a gene: 3. Germline V gene lookup returns CDR1 SNHLY and CDR2 FYNNEI. The CDR3 is 16 residues long. DNA for the CDR3: TGTGCCAGCAGTGCTGGGACAGGGGGCTTGAACACTGAAGCTTTCTTT. Protein sequence: CASSAGTGGLNTEAFF.

This chain joins TRBV7-2 and TRBJ1-6, with unresolved D. The CDR3 spans 15 residues. CDR1 and CDR2 (germline): SGHTA, FQGNSA. Trimming removed 5 bases from V and 8 bases from J, with 16 bases in between. Written as DNA, the CDR3 is TGTGCCAGCAGCAAACTCCGGGCTAATCATTCACCCCTCCACTTT. Translation gives CASSKLRANHSPLHF.

The chain employs TRBV4-1 and TRBJ1-6, with 7 bases that match TRBD1. This CDR3 has 15 residues. Losses at the gene ends were 1 base for V and 9 bases for J; bases not matched to a gene: 6. CDR1 is MGHRA and CDR2 is YSYEKL in the germline V gene. CDR3 nucleotide sequence: TGCGCCAGCAGCCAAGGAGGGACAGCAGGTTCACCCCTCCACTTT. Amino acids: CASSQGGTAGSPLHF.

The genes are TRBV20-1 and TRBJ2-1; D may be TRBD2 (6 bases). V was trimmed by 1 base and J by 6 bases, leaving 19 bases between them. Germline values: CDR1 DFQATT, CDR2 SNEGSKA (reference sequence). The CDR3 loop spans 16 amino acids. CDR3 nucleotides: TGCAGTGCTAGAGCGGGTTGGGAGGTCCGGGCCAATGAGCAGTTCTTC. Translation gives CSARAGWEVRANEQFF.

The V gene is TRBV4-3, the J gene TRBJ2-1; TRBD2 matches 7 bases. The germline gives CDR1 LGHNA, CDR2 YSLEER. The V segment lost 0 bases and the J segment 0 bases; nucleotides outside the gene matches: 2. The CDR3 has 16 residues. CDR3 DNA sequence: TGCGCCAGCAGCCAAGAGCGGGGGAGCTCCTACAATGAGCAGTTCTTC. This sequence encodes CASSQERGSSYNEQFF.

V is TRBV28 and J is TRBJ2-1; D may correspond to TRBD1 or TRBD2 (6 bases each). Germline V lookup: CDR1 MDHEN, CDR2 SYDVKM. V was clipped by 7 bases and J by 5 bases, with 18 bases between them. There are 15 residues in the CDR3. The CDR3 DNA is TGTGCCAGCATATCGTCGGGGGCAAAAGACAATGAGCAGTTCTTC. It translates to CASISSGAKDNEQFF.

This rearrangement joins TRBV29-1 to TRBJ1-1; the D gene is possibly TRBD1 (5 bases). Trimming left V 6 bases short and J 1 base short, with 12 bases between. The CDR3 runs to 13 residues. In germline, CDR1 is SQVTM, CDR2 ANQGSEA. The DNA of the CDR3 is TGCAGCGTGGCCGGGACCCCGAACACTGAAGCTTTCTTT. It translates to CSVAGTPNTEAFF.

This chain connects TRBV2 to TRBJ2-3; 7 nucleotides agree with TRBD1. The CDR3 length is 12 residues. Trimming cost V 9 bases and J 4 bases; bases outside gene matches: 4. Germline loops: CDR1 SNHLY, CDR2 FYNNEI. The DNA of the CDR3 is TGTGCCAGTAGACAGGGAGCAGATACGCAGTATTTT. This translates into CASRQGADTQYF.

The gene calls are TRBV20-1 and TRBJ1-1; 7 bases match TRBD1. This CDR3 contains 13 residues. Trimming removed 5 bases from V and 0 bases from J; junction bases left unmatched: 3. Per the germline V gene, CDR1 is DFQATT and CDR2 is SNEGSKA (reference sequence). CDR3 residues: CSAGGQLNTEAFF. In DNA, the CDR3 is TGCAGTGCTGGGGGACAGTTGAACACTGAAGCTTTCTTT.